This T cell receptor (beta chain) was identified during a study of CD8+ T cells in alopecia areata. This clone occurred a few times. Extraction of RNA preceded its reverse transcription into cDNA, which served as the sequencing template. Clones were sequenced by immunoSEQ multiplex PCR, and TCRdb holds only the in-frame ones, with some missing. The repertoire consists of 140,000 or so clones, with less than 75% occurring once and the leading ten covering roughly a third. Germline V gives CDR1 GTSNPN, CDR2 SVGIG (reference sequence). This CDR3 comprises 16 residues. The V and J ends lost 3 bases and 2 bases, in that order; junction bases with no gene match: 10. Isolation of CD4+ and CD8+ T cells from PBMCs was achieved by sorting.

This sequence originates from a human donor in good health. The sequencing sample was made of CD8+ T cells sorted from blood. The chain links TRBV30 to TRBJ2-7; 10 nucleotides match TRBD2. In nucleotides, the CDR3 is TGTGCCTGGAGCATGGGGGCTAGCGGGAGAGCCTACGAGCAGTACTTC. As protein: CAWSMGASGRAYEQYF.